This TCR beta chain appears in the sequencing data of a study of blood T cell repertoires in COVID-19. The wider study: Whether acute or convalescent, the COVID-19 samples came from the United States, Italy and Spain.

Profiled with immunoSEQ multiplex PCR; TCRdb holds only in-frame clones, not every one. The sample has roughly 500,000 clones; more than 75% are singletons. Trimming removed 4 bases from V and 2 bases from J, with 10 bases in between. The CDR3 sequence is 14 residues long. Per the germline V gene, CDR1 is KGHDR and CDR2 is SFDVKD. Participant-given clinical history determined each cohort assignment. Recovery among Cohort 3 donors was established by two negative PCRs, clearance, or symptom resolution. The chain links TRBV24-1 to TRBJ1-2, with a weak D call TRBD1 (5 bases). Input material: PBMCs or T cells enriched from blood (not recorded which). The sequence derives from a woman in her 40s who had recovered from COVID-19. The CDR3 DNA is TGTGCCACCAGTGACGGACACGAAAACTATGGCTACACCTTC. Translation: CATSDGHENYGYTF.